These 24 T cell receptor beta chains originate from one sample sequenced in a study of blood T cell repertoires in COVID-19. Sequencing used immunoSEQ multiplex PCR; TCRdb keeps in-frame clones, though not all of them. The sample lists approximately 220,000 clones; about 87% were seen once. Sequenced sample: PBMCs or T cells enriched from blood (not recorded which). All receptors come from a woman aged 25 to 39 who had recovered from COVID-19.

The rearrangement uses TRBV4-1 and TRBJ1-4; TRBD1 agrees at 7 bases. The CDR3 is 16 residues long. With V trimmed by 4 bases and J by 3 bases, 8 bases remained unmatched. Germline assignment: CDR1 MGHRA and CDR2 YSYEKL. The DNA of the CDR3 is TGCGCCAGCAGCCCAGTCTCCGGGACAGCTAATGAAAAACTGTTTTTT. Protein product: CASSPVSGTANEKLFF.

The CDR3 region has the DNA TGTGCCAGCAGCTTAGTGGGGGGGCAGGCCAATGAGCAGTTCTTC. Translated, it gives CASSLVGGQANEQFF. The chain couples TRBV7-9 to TRBJ2-1, with D possibly matching TRBD2 (7 bases). CDR1 is SEHNR and CDR2 is FQNEAQ in the germline V gene (reference sequence). V was cut by 1 base and J by 6 bases, with 13 bases left in between. CDR3 size: 15 residues.

The chain couples TRBV4-1 to TRBJ2-1; 11 positions agree with TRBD2. The germline V gene has CDR1 MGHRA and CDR2 YSYEKL. Trimming at V came to 2 bases and at J to 4 bases, leaving 10 bases not matched to a gene. CDR3 length: 18 residues. The CDR3 DNA sequence: TGCGCCAGCAGCCAAAAGAAGGGTCTAGCGGGGGGATACAATGAGCAGTTCTTC. Translating it yields CASSQKKGLAGGYNEQFF.

The rearrangement uses TRBV19 and TRBJ1-5; D is unresolved. Germline V gene sequence: CDR1 LNHDA, CDR2 SQIVND (reference sequence). There are 12 residues in the CDR3. Trimming pared 1 base from V and 11 bases from J, leaving 9 bases between. CDR3 bases: TGTGCCAGTAGTATAGGCAGCGCGTCCCAGCATTTT. Translated, it gives CASSIGSASQHF. The full variable domain, completed using reference TRBV19 and TRBJ1-5, is DGGITQSPKYLFRKEGQNVTLSCEQNLNHDAMYWYRQDPGQGLRLIYYSQIVNDFQKGDIAEGYSVSREKKESFPLTVTSAQKNPTAFYLCASSIGSASQHFGDGTRLSIL.

The gene calls are TRBV7-9 and TRBJ1-1; no definite D call. Germline V gene sequence: CDR1 SEHNR, CDR2 FQNEAQ (reference sequence). The CDR3 runs to 11 residues. Trimming removed 3 bases from V and 7 bases from J, with 6 bases in between. The CDR3 DNA reads TGTGCCAGCAGCTTGTATAGTGAAGCTTTCTTT. It yields the protein CASSLYSEAFF.

The chain has TRBV29-1 and TRBJ2-5, with D maybe TRBD1 (5 bases). The CDR3 consists of 12 residues. Germline CDR1 is SQVTM and CDR2 is ANQGSEA. The V end was cut by 5 bases, the J end by 7 bases, with 14 bases between. Written as DNA, the CDR3 is TGCAGCGTTTCTCAGGGTCCGCGGACCCAGTACTTC. This gives the protein CSVSQGPRTQYF. Based on the CDR3 plus reference TRBV29-1 and TRBJ2-5, the full variable domain is SAVISQKPSRDICQRGTSLTIQCQVDSQVTMMFWYRQQPGQSLTLIATANQGSEATYESGFVIDKFPISRPNLTFSTLTVSNMSPEDSSIYLCSVSQGPRTQYFGPGTRLLVL.

This clone was observed a handful of times. V usage is TRBV19 and J usage is TRBJ2-5, with 9 bases identical to TRBD2. Germline V CDR1 and CDR2: LNHDA, SQIVND (reference sequence). The CDR3 is 17 residues long. The junction had 12 bases not matched to a gene; V was cut back by 3 bases and J by 4 bases. The CDR3 region is CASSILSGGSSRETQYF. DNA for the CDR3: TGTGCCAGTAGTATTCTAAGCGGGGGGTCTTCGCGAGAGACCCAGTACTTC.

The chain combines TRBV6-2 or TRBV6-3 with TRBJ2-1; 9 bases map to TRBD2. This CDR3 has 15 residues. After removal of 0 bases from V and 6 bases from J, the junction contained 3 bases not matched to a gene. CDR1 is MNHEY and CDR2 is SVGEGT in the germline V gene. The CDR3 region is CASSYSSSGGNEQFF. CDR3 nucleotides: TGTGCCAGCAGTTACTCGAGTAGCGGGGGCAATGAGCAGTTCTTC.

This clone was counted once. The V gene is TRBV14, the J gene TRBJ2-3, with 9 bases identical to TRBD2. Germline trimming cut 1 base from V and 2 bases from J; bases unmatched to any gene: 10. This CDR3 is built from 18 residues. Per germline, CDR1 SGHDN and CDR2 FVKESK. The DNA of the CDR3 is TGTGCCAGCAGCCAAGTATTAGCGGGGGCCCTACACACAGATACGCAGTATTTT. Translated: CASSQVLAGALHTDTQYF. The complete variable domain, with remaining parts taken from reference TRBV14 and TRBJ2-3, reads EAGVTQFPSHSVIEKGQTVTLRCDPISGHDNLYWYRRVMGKEIKFLLHFVKESKQDESGMPNNRFLAERTGGTYSTLKVQPAELEDSGVYFCASSQVLAGALHTDTQYFGPGTRLTVL.

This chain links TRBV4-1 with TRBJ2-7, with 12 bases identical to TRBD2. V shed 5 bases and J 3 bases; nucleotides not matched to a gene: 5. The CDR3 sequence is 15 residues long. The V gene's germline CDR1 is MGHRA and CDR2 YSYEKL. CDR3 nucleotide sequence: TGCGCCAGCAGCGCACGGACTAGCGGGGACTACGAGCAGTACTTC. Translated: CASSARTSGDYEQYF.

The V gene is TRBV7-2, the J gene TRBJ2-7; 12 bases fit TRBD2. V lost 5 bases to trimming and J lost 2 bases; unmatched junction nucleotides: 7. The CDR3 sequence is 16 residues long. The germline V gene has CDR1 SGHTA and CDR2 FQGNSA. The CDR3 bases are TGTGCCAGCAGCCCTAGCGGGGGGGCCTTTCCCTACGAGCAGTACTTC. It specifies CASSPSGGAFPYEQYF.

This rearrangement joins TRBV10-3 to TRBJ2-2; D is perhaps TRBD1 (7 bases). The V end was cut by 6 bases, the J end by 4 bases, with 21 bases between. CDR1 is ENHRY and CDR2 is SYGVKD in the germline V gene. This CDR3 spans 17 amino acids. The CDR3 DNA is TGTGCCATCAGCACGGTCGGGGGACAGCAGATCACCGGGGAGCTGTTTTTT. Protein sequence: CAISTVGGQQITGELFF.

The V and J genes are TRBV10-3 and TRBJ2-3; 9 nucleotides line up with TRBD2. After removal of 7 bases from V and 4 bases from J, the junction contained 9 bases not matched to a gene. The CDR3 is 15 amino acids. Germline values: CDR1 ENHRY, CDR2 SYGVKD. The CDR3 DNA is TGTGCCATCACTGACCGGACTAGCGCCCCAGATACGCAGTATTTT. Residues: CAITDRTSAPDTQYF.

The chain recombines TRBV5-4 with TRBJ2-7; no definite D call. Trimming took off 4 bases at V and 5 bases at J, with 10 bases between the two ends. CDR1 is SGHNT, CDR2 YYREEE, per germline (reference sequence). CDR3 length equals 12 residues. This CDR3 reads CASSRLLDEQYF. The CDR3 DNA reads as TGTGCCAGCAGCCGCCTACTCGACGAGCAGTACTTC.

The genes are TRBV2 and TRBJ1-1; TRBD1 agrees at 8 bases. Germline CDR1 SNHLY, CDR2 FYNNEI. Trimming cost V 7 bases and J 6 bases; bases outside gene matches: 4. This CDR3 contains 12 residues. CDR3 DNA sequence: TGTGCCAGCAAAAAGGACAGGGCTGAAGCTTTCTTT. Residues: CASKKDRAEAFF.

The V gene is TRBV15, the J gene TRBJ1-3; the match to TRBD1 covers 7 bases. Looked up from germline, CDR1 is LNHNV and CDR2 is YYDKDF (reference sequence). The CDR3 covers 15 residues. After removal of 3 bases from V and 0 bases from J, the junction contained 2 bases not matched to a gene. The CDR3 bases are TGTGCCACCAGCAGGCGACAGGGCTCTGGAAACACCATATATTTT. Translation gives CATSRRQGSGNTIYF.

This clone was detected once. The V gene is TRBV19, the J gene TRBJ1-2, with TRBD1 identical over 10 bases. The germline V gene has CDR1 LNHDA and CDR2 SQIVND (reference sequence). The junction had 6 bases not matched to a gene; V was cut back by 6 bases and J by 8 bases. CDR3 size: 13 residues. CDR3 in DNA: TGTGCCAGTAGCGGACGGGACAGGGGAGGCTACACCTTC. Translating gives CASSGRDRGGYTF.

This chain links TRBV6-5 with TRBJ1-1, with D possibly TRBD1 on 5 matching bases. Germline V lookup: CDR1 MNHEY, CDR2 SVGAGI. The V end was cut by 2 bases, the J end by 4 bases, with 14 bases between. The CDR3 is made up of 15 amino acids. The CDR3 spells CASSYPTGRGTEAFF. The DNA of the CDR3 is TGTGCCAGCAGTTACCCTACAGGACGAGGCACTGAAGCTTTCTTT.

This clone has more than one count but fewer than ten. The chain recombines TRBV9 with TRBJ1-1; D gene ambiguous. Germline loops: CDR1 SGDLS, CDR2 YYNGEE. CDR3 size: 15 residues. Trimming took off 0 bases at V and 1 base at J, with 10 bases between the two ends. The CDR3 bases are TGTGCCAGCAGCGTAGTTGGGCAAACGAACACTGAAGCTTTCTTT. Translated: CASSVVGQTNTEAFF. Full variable domain (missing parts from reference TRBV9 and TRBJ1-1): DSGVTQTPKHLITATGQRVTLRCSPRSGDLSVYWYQQSLDQGLQFLIQYYNGEERAKGNILERFSAQQFPDLHSELNLSSLELGDSALYFCASSVVGQTNTEAFFGQGTRLTVV.

This clone was observed once. The gene calls are TRBV7-2 and TRBJ1-1; D unresolved. Germline CDR1 is SGHTA and CDR2 is FQGNSA. This CDR3 is 12 amino acids long. V dropped 1 base and J dropped 8 bases, with 8 bases sitting between them. CDR3 DNA: TGTGCCAGCAGCTTAGGAGGCGGAGAAGCTTTCTTT. Translation: CASSLGGGEAFF.

The V call is TRBV5-4, the J call TRBJ1-5, with 8 bases lining up with TRBD1. The CDR3 contains 16 residues. J gave up 3 bases and V 4 bases, and 9 bases lay outside the gene matches. Germline V gives CDR1 SGHNT, CDR2 YYREEE (reference sequence). The CDR3 reads CASSRPTGAVNQPQHF. Here the CDR3 DNA reads TGTGCCAGCAGCCGACCGACAGGGGCGGTCAATCAGCCCCAGCATTTT.

The V and J genes are TRBV7-2 and TRBJ2-1; 9 bases are shared with TRBD2. This CDR3 has 16 residues. V was pared by 1 base and J by 8 bases, with 9 bases of the junction left unmatched. The germline V gene has CDR1 SGHTA and CDR2 FQGNSA. In DNA, the CDR3 is TGTGCCAGCAGCTTAGTGGGCGGGGGGGCCGGCTATGAGCAGTTCTTC. Translation gives CASSLVGGGAGYEQFF. The complete variable domain, with remaining parts taken from reference TRBV7-2 and TRBJ2-1, reads GAGVSQSPSNKVTEKGKDVELRCDPISGHTALYWYRQSLGQGLEFLIYFQGNSAPDKSGLPSDRFSAERTGGSVSTLTIQRTQQEDSAVYLCASSLVGGGAGYEQFFGPGTRLTVL.

The count of this clone is one. The gene calls are TRBV5-5 and TRBJ2-7; 10 bases line up with TRBD1. The ends lost 5 bases at V and 5 bases at J; junction bases unmatched: 19. The germline CDR1 and CDR2 sequences are SGHKS and YYEKEE (reference sequence). The CDR3 length is 18 residues. CDR3 nucleotides: TGTGCCAGCAGGTCGCTTTTGACCGGGACAGGGGATAGCCACGAGCAGTACTTC. It yields the protein CASRSLLTGTGDSHEQYF.

This chain joins TRBV5-1 and TRBJ2-7; tentative D call: TRBD1 (6 bases). The germline V gene encodes CDR1 SGHRS and CDR2 YFSETQ. Deletions cut 2 bases from V and 4 bases from J, with 16 bases between. The CDR3 sequence is 15 residues long. CDR3 sequence (DNA): TGCGCCAGCAGCTTACACGGACAGTCAGGGTACGAGCAGTACTTC. Protein: CASSLHGQSGYEQYF.